The rows below give T cell receptor beta chains drawn from one sample of a study of human T cells and chemical hapten exposure. Each CDR3 protein is one row after TCRdb ran MiXCR on the RACE reads. This table holds about 120,000 distinct CDR3 sequences, over 10% found once. The specimen was whole blood, collected in connection with sensitization to the hapten diphenylcyclopropenone (DPC). These receptors were taken from a woman in her 50s with alopecia areata. Some clones in this sample may be carry-over from other donors' samples. CDR3s include the opening cysteine and the closing phenylalanine or tryptophan. The D gene is left open where the match is weak. Clone sizes are given selectively: once, few, many, or a class where the clone is expanded.

CDR3aa: CASSLGRSTDTQYF; CDR3nt: TGTGCCAGCAGCTTAGGGCGCAGCACAGATACGCAGTATTTT; v_gene: TRBV7-9; d_gene: -; j_gene: TRBJ2-3; abundance: few
CDR3aa: CASSQFGDRSSYEQYF; CDR3nt: TGCGCCAGCAGTCAATTCGGGGACAGGAGCTCCTACGAGCAGTACTTC; v_gene: TRBV23-1; d_gene: TRBD1; j_gene: TRBJ2-7; abundance: -
CDR3aa: CASSVGQISQAQETQYF; CDR3nt: TGTGCCAGCAGCGTCGGACAGATCTCACAGGCCCAAGAGACCCAGTACTTC; v_gene: TRBV6-8; d_gene: -; j_gene: TRBJ2-5; abundance: few
CDR3aa: CASSLGSRGAFF; CDR3nt: TGTGCCAGCAGCTTAGGGTCCAGGGGAGCTTTCTTT; v_gene: TRBV11-2; d_gene: -; j_gene: TRBJ1-1; abundance: many
CDR3aa: CASRHPGSEGYTF; CDR3nt: TGTGCCAGCAGACATCCAGGATCAGAAGGCTACACCTTC; v_gene: TRBV6-5; d_gene: -; j_gene: TRBJ1-2; abundance: many
CDR3aa: CASSPQRLQPQHF; CDR3nt: TGTGCCAGCAGCCCACAACGGTTGCAGCCCCAGCATTTT; v_gene: TRBV7-2; d_gene: -; j_gene: TRBJ1-5; abundance: many
CDR3aa: CASSLVRVAFF; CDR3nt: TGTGCCAGCAGTTTAGTAAGGGTTGCTTTCTTT; v_gene: TRBV28; d_gene: -; j_gene: TRBJ1-1; abundance: few
CDR3aa: CASSQGTGGGYTF; CDR3nt: TGTGCCAGCAGCCAAGGGACAGGGGGAGGCTACACCTTC; v_gene: TRBV7-6; d_gene: TRBD1; j_gene: TRBJ1-2; abundance: few
CDR3aa: CASSLQVASGNTIYF; CDR3nt: TGTGCCAGCAGCCTGCAGGTTGCGTCTGGAAACACCATATATTTT; v_gene: TRBV11-2; d_gene: -; j_gene: TRBJ1-3; abundance: few
CDR3aa: CASSQRPGQGSPLHF; CDR3nt: TGTGCCAGCAGCCAACGCCCGGGACAGGGATCACCCCTCCACTTT; v_gene: TRBV3-1; d_gene: TRBD1; j_gene: TRBJ1-6; abundance: -
CDR3aa: CASSRTQLPQFYGYTF; CDR3nt: TGTGCCAGCAGCCGGACACAGCTACCGCAGTTTTATGGCTACACCTTC; v_gene: TRBV5-5; d_gene: -; j_gene: TRBJ1-2; abundance: many
CDR3aa: CASSLLDTNTEAFF; CDR3nt: TGTGCCAGCTCACTTCTGGACACGAACACTGAAGCTTTCTTT; v_gene: TRBV18; d_gene: -; j_gene: TRBJ1-1; abundance: -
CDR3aa: CASSDWLNTEAFF; CDR3nt: TGCGCCAGCAGCGACTGGTTGAACACTGAAGCTTTCTTT; v_gene: TRBV10-2; d_gene: -; j_gene: TRBJ1-1; abundance: many
CDR3aa: CASSYSGGYGYEQYF; CDR3nt: TGTGCCAGCAGTTACTCGGGGGGTTACGGCTACGAGCAGTACTTC; v_gene: TRBV6-5; d_gene: -; j_gene: TRBJ2-7; abundance: few
CDR3aa: CASSQGAGAGNYGYTF; CDR3nt: TGCGCCAGCAGCCAAGGTGCGGGGGCCGGAAACTATGGCTACACCTTC; v_gene: TRBV4-1; d_gene: -; j_gene: TRBJ1-2; abundance: -
CDR3aa: CASRYQDRSTDTQYF; CDR3nt: TGTGCCAGCAGATATCAGGACCGTAGCACAGATACGCAGTATTTT; v_gene: TRBV28; d_gene: -; j_gene: TRBJ2-3; abundance: -
CDR3aa: CASSGGGAYTDTQYF; CDR3nt: TGCGCCAGCAGTGGCGGGGGGGCGTACACAGATACGCAGTATTTT; v_gene: TRBV10-2; d_gene: TRBD2; j_gene: TRBJ2-3; abundance: few
CDR3aa: CSVASGPPGSQPQHF; CDR3nt: TGCAGCGTAGCCTCCGGGCCTCCAGGGTCTCAGCCCCAGCATTTT; v_gene: TRBV29-1; d_gene: -; j_gene: TRBJ1-5; abundance: many
CDR3aa: CASSFVQGGGYTF; CDR3nt: TGTGCCAGCAGTTTCGTACAGGGAGGCGGCTACACCTTC; v_gene: TRBV28; d_gene: -; j_gene: TRBJ1-2; abundance: few
CDR3aa: CATLQKPNTGELFF; CDR3nt: TGTGCCACCCTTCAGAAACCGAACACCGGGGAGCTGTTTTTT; v_gene: TRBV15; d_gene: -; j_gene: TRBJ2-2; abundance: many
CDR3aa: CASGGESQPQHF; CDR3nt: TGTGCCAGCGGAGGCGAGTCCCAGCCCCAGCATTTT; v_gene: TRBV2; d_gene: -; j_gene: TRBJ1-5; abundance: many
CDR3aa: CASSLVVNEQFF; CDR3nt: TGTGCCAGCAGCTTAGTCGTAAATGAGCAGTTCTTC; v_gene: TRBV7-6; d_gene: -; j_gene: TRBJ2-1; abundance: many
CDR3aa: CASSIQGDSTDTQYF; CDR3nt: TGTGCCAGCAGTATCCAGGGGGATAGCACAGATACGCAGTATTTT; v_gene: TRBV12-3/TRBV12-4; d_gene: TRBD1; j_gene: TRBJ2-3; abundance: many
CDR3aa: CASSPNRDRGNYNEKLFF; CDR3nt: TGTGCCAGCAGCCCGAACCGGGACAGGGGCAATTATAATGAAAAACTGTTTTTT; v_gene: TRBV5-5; d_gene: TRBD1; j_gene: TRBJ1-4; abundance: -
CDR3aa: CASSFVRDTEAFF; CDR3nt: TGTGCCAGCAGCTTCGTCCGGGACACTGAAGCTTTCTTT; v_gene: TRBV7-2; d_gene: -; j_gene: TRBJ1-1; abundance: -
CDR3aa: CASSLTANQPQHF; CDR3nt: TGTGCCAGCAGCTTGACAGCTAATCAGCCCCAGCATTTT; v_gene: TRBV11-2; d_gene: -; j_gene: TRBJ1-5; abundance: many
CDR3aa: CASSLGFGGVQYF; CDR3nt: TGTGCCAGCAGTTTAGGCTTTGGCGGGGTGCAGTATTTT; v_gene: TRBV28; d_gene: -; j_gene: TRBJ2-3; abundance: -
CDR3aa: CSAIILAGADNEQFF; CDR3nt: TGCAGTGCGATCATCCTAGCGGGGGCGGACAATGAGCAGTTCTTC; v_gene: TRBV20-1; d_gene: TRBD2; j_gene: TRBJ2-1; abundance: many
CDR3aa: CASSLGPNTDTQYF; CDR3nt: TGTGCTAGCAGCTTAGGGCCTAACACAGATACGCAGTATTTT; v_gene: TRBV7-7; d_gene: -; j_gene: TRBJ2-3; abundance: many
CDR3aa: CASSRRQGTQGRNEQFF; CDR3nt: TGTGCCAGCTCACGACGACAGGGGACTCAGGGTCGCAATGAGCAGTTCTTC; v_gene: TRBV18; d_gene: TRBD1; j_gene: TRBJ2-1; abundance: -
CDR3aa: CATPGQGLYPSYEQYF; CDR3nt: TGTGCCACCCCGGGACAGGGGTTATATCCCTCCTACGAGCAGTACTTC; v_gene: TRBV6-2/TRBV6-3; d_gene: TRBD1; j_gene: TRBJ2-7; abundance: -
CDR3aa: CSVATSGPDTQYF; CDR3nt: TGCAGCGTTGCTACTAGCGGGCCAGATACGCAGTATTTT; v_gene: TRBV29-1; d_gene: TRBD2; j_gene: TRBJ2-3; abundance: few
CDR3aa: CATSDYSGSVTGELFF; CDR3nt: TGTGCCACCAGTGATTACTCCGGGAGCGTCACCGGGGAGCTGTTTTTT; v_gene: TRBV24-1; d_gene: -; j_gene: TRBJ2-2; abundance: -